The 24 T cell receptor beta chains below were found in one sample sequenced in a study of blood T cell repertoires in COVID-19. Libraries were prepared by immunoSEQ multiplex PCR; TCRdb keeps only in-frame clonotypes and omits some of them. The sample contains 210,000 or so clones, 92% of which appear only once. The source material was peripheral blood. The receptors were gathered from a young man with acute or convalescent COVID-19.

V is TRBV24-1 and J is TRBJ2-2, with D possibly matching TRBD2 (6 bases). The V gene's germline CDR1 is KGHDR and CDR2 SFDVKD. The CDR3 runs 15 residues. Trimming took 9 bases from V and 1 from J, leaving 14 bases between them. CDR3 protein: CATLRDFWNTGELFF. CDR3 DNA: TGTGCCACCCTCCGGGACTTCTGGAACACCGGGGAGCTGTTTTTT.

This clone occurred a few times. J is TRBJ2-2 and V is TRBV5-1; D not certain. The V end lost 7 bases, the J end lost 7 bases, and 14 bases lay between the germline ends. CDR1 is SGHRS and CDR2 is YFSETQ in the germline V gene. The CDR3 consists of 13 residues. CDR3 nucleotides: TGCGCCAGCCGCTCTTCGACGGGCGGGGAGCTGTTTTTT. Translated: CASRSSTGGELFF.

The chain joins TRBV7-9 to TRBJ1-5; D unresolved. Germline V gene sequence: CDR1 SEHNR, CDR2 FQNEAQ (reference sequence). The length of the CDR3 is 15 residues. Trimming cost V 6 bases and J 4 bases, with 16 bases left between them. CDR3 bases: TGTGCCAGCAGAGGGCAGCGTCCGGGGAATCAGCCCCAGCATTTT. Its translation is CASRGQRPGNQPQHF.

The chain has TRBV15 and TRBJ2-7, with 9 bases lining up with TRBD1. CDR3 length: 17 amino acids. Germline V gene lookup returns CDR1 LNHNV and CDR2 YYDKDF (reference sequence). V shed 0 bases, J shed 6 bases, and the junction held 12 bases outside the gene matches. The CDR3 nucleotides are TGTGCCACCAGCAGAGATTGGGTTGACAGGGGGGTTCTCGAGCAGTACTTC. This codes for CATSRDWVDRGVLEQYF.

The gene calls are TRBV6-1 and TRBJ1-5; perhaps TRBD1 as D (5 bases). The CDR3 is 15 residues long. Deletions cut 1 base from V and 4 bases from J, with 11 bases between. Looked up from germline, CDR1 is MNHNS and CDR2 is SASEGT. CDR3: CASSEGLGQNQPQHF. The CDR3 region has the DNA TGTGCCAGCAGTGAAGGGCTAGGACAAAATCAGCCCCAGCATTTT.

The V gene is TRBV30, the J gene TRBJ2-6, with 13 bases that match TRBD2. The CDR3 spans 17 residues. The ends lost 3 bases at V and 1 base at J; junction bases unmatched: 3. Germline V lookup: CDR1 GTSNPN, CDR2 SVGIG (reference sequence). The CDR3 DNA reads TGTGCCTGGAGCAAACTAGCGGGAGGGTCTGGGGCCAACGTCCTGACTTTC. Its translation is CAWSKLAGGSGANVLTF.

The chain has TRBV5-1 and TRBJ1-1; 11 positions match TRBD1. CDR1 SGHRS and CDR2 YFSETQ come from the germline V gene. There are 15 residues in the CDR3. V lost 0 bases and J lost 5; bases outside the gene matches: 3. The DNA of the CDR3 is TGCGCCAGCAGCTTGGCGGGACAGGGGGGGACTGAAGCTTTCTTT. Protein: CASSLAGQGGTEAFF.

The rearrangement uses TRBV9 and TRBJ1-3, with TRBD1 matching 7 bases. CDR1 SGDLS and CDR2 YYNGEE come from the germline V gene. After removal of 3 bases from V and 0 bases from J, the junction contained 6 bases not matched to a gene. The CDR3 is made up of 16 amino acids. The CDR3 sequence is CASSEGQFISGNTIYF. Here the CDR3 DNA reads TGTGCCAGCAGCGAGGGACAGTTCATCTCTGGAAACACCATATATTTT.

A note on this clone: Compared with germline, one end of the junction differs, possibly owing to a read error. The sample holds other DNA sequences that translate to the same CDR3. V usage is TRBV7-3 and J usage is TRBJ2-1, with unresolved D. Looked up from germline, CDR1 is SGHTA and CDR2 is FQGTGA. This CDR3 spans 12 amino acids. CDR3 amino acids: CASSLTAREQFF. As DNA, the CDR3 is TGTGCCAGCAGCCTAACGGCGAGGGAGCAGTTCTTC.

This chain uses TRBV5-8 with TRBJ2-3, with 8 bases lining up with TRBD1. Germline V lookup: CDR1 SGHTS, CDR2 YDEGEE. With V trimmed by 3 bases and J by 2 bases, 5 bases remained unmatched. The CDR3 is 15 residues long. The CDR3 region has the DNA TGTGCCAGCAGCTCAGGACAGGGTCACACAGATACGCAGTATTTT. It encodes CASSSGQGHTDTQYF.

The gene calls are TRBV7-9 and TRBJ1-2; D uncertain. With 1 base removed from V and 4 bases from J, the gap between germline ends came to 10 bases. Germline V gene sequence: CDR1 SEHNR, CDR2 FQNEAQ (reference sequence). The CDR3 contains 14 residues. The CDR3 is CASSLVITGYGYTF. The CDR3 DNA reads TGTGCCAGCAGCTTAGTGATTACGGGCTATGGCTACACCTTC.

The V and J genes are TRBV6-5 and TRBJ1-6, with TRBD1 identical over 9 bases. Unmatched junction bases numbered 8, after V lost 4 bases and J lost 10 bases. The CDR3 totals 15 residues. Germline V gene sequence: CDR1 MNHEY, CDR2 SVGAGI. CDR3 DNA sequence: TGTGCCAGCAGTTCCGGGACAGGGTCTTTGTCACCCCTCCACTTT. Residues: CASSSGTGSLSPLHF.

The chain recombines TRBV7-6 with TRBJ2-2, with 9 bases matching TRBD2. The CDR3 covers 16 residues. V was pared by 8 bases and J by 5 bases, with 12 bases of the junction left unmatched. CDR1 is SGHVS and CDR2 is FNYEAQ in the germline V gene. CDR3 residues: CASQVGTSSGTGELFF. In nucleotides, the CDR3 is TGTGCCAGCCAAGTCGGGACTAGCTCGGGAACCGGGGAGCTGTTTTTT.

The V and J genes are TRBV5-1 and TRBJ2-1; TRBD1 might be the D (5 bases). V was cut by 4 bases and J by 5 bases, with 13 bases left in between. Germline V gene lookup returns CDR1 SGHRS and CDR2 YFSETQ. The CDR3 is 14 residues long. CDR3 nucleotide sequence: TGCGCCAGCAGCGCTGGGGCCCCCGACAATGAGCAGTTCTTC. Its protein product is CASSAGAPDNEQFF. The full variable domain, its missing parts supplied by reference TRBV5-1 and TRBJ2-1, is KAGVTQTPRYLIKTRGQQVTLSCSPISGHRSVSWYQQTPGQGLQFLFEYFSETQRNKGNFPGRFSGRQFSNSRSEMNVSTLELGDSALYLCASSAGAPDNEQFFGPGTRLTVL.

This rearrangement joins TRBV5-1 to TRBJ1-2, with 9 positions matching TRBD1. The CDR3 spans 15 residues. Germline assignment: CDR1 SGHRS and CDR2 YFSETQ. J lost 6 bases, V lost 0 bases, and 6 bases had no gene match. CDR3 DNA: TGCGCCAGCAGCTTGGTACAGGGGGCCTTACATGGCTACACCTTC. Amino acids: CASSLVQGALHGYTF. The whole variable domain, remainder taken from reference TRBV5-1 and TRBJ1-2, is KAGVTQTPRYLIKTRGQQVTLSCSPISGHRSVSWYQQTPGQGLQFLFEYFSETQRNKGNFPGRFSGRQFSNSRSEMNVSTLELGDSALYLCASSLVQGALHGYTFGSGTRLTVV.

This clone showed up just a few times. This sequence joins TRBV2 and TRBJ1-3; the match to TRBD1 covers 8 bases. This CDR3 spans 14 amino acids. Germline CDR1 is SNHLY and CDR2 is FYNNEI. V shed 6 bases and J 7 bases; nucleotides not matched to a gene: 8. The CDR3 reads CASRGWTGTNTIYF. The CDR3 nucleotides read TGTGCCAGCAGGGGGTGGACAGGGACGAACACCATATATTTT.

CDR3 sequence reads: CASSSYNRNLNYGYTF. The CDR3 nucleotides are TGTGCCAGCAGCTCCTATAACAGGAATCTAAACTATGGCTACACCTTC. This chain links TRBV5-6 with TRBJ1-2; possibly TRBD1 for D (5 bases). This CDR3 spans 16 amino acids. The V and J ends lost 3 bases and 2 bases respectively, with 17 bases between them. Germline CDR1 and CDR2: SGHDT and YYEEEE.

The chain has TRBV7-3 and TRBJ1-5; D gene uncertain. V was pared by 2 bases and J by 6 bases, with 8 bases between. From germline, CDR1 is SGHTA and CDR2 FQGTGA. This CDR3 has 13 amino acids. CDR3 sequence: CASSLATGQPQHF. The CDR3 DNA is TGTGCCAGCAGCTTAGCGACTGGTCAGCCCCAGCATTTT. Looking up the rest from reference TRBV7-3 and TRBJ1-5 gives the full variable domain: GAGVSQTPSNKVTEKGKYVELRCDPISGHTALYWYRQSLGQGPEFLIYFQGTGAADDSGLPNDRFFAVRPEGSVSTLKIQRTERGDSAVYLCASSLATGQPQHFGDGTRLSIL.

The chain is built from TRBV4-2 and TRBJ2-7; 10 bases are a match to TRBD2. V gave up 2 bases and J gave up 4 bases; unmatched junction bases: 8. Germline V gene data show CDR1 as LGHNA and CDR2 as YNFKEQ. This CDR3 spans 16 amino acids. In DNA form, the CDR3 reads TGTGCCAGCAGCCAACTAAGCGGGGGGGCCGTGTACGAGCAGTACTTC. It specifies CASSQLSGGAVYEQYF.

On this clone: A read error may be the cause here, since a much bigger clone is one base away. This chain links TRBV21-1 with TRBJ2-5; TRBD1, the table's D call, was not compared with the DNA. TRBV21-1 is given as a pseudogene. The CDR3 contains 12 residues. CDR3 residues: CASSDRGETQYF. Here the CDR3 DNA reads TGTGCCAGCAGCGACAGGGGAGAGACCCAGTACTTC.

CDR3 nucleotide sequence: TGTGCCAGCAGCCCCTCAGGTCGGATCGACAGGGGAGACCAAGAGACCCAGTACTTC. This codes for CASSPSGRIDRGDQETQYF. The V gene is TRBV9, the J gene TRBJ2-5, with 8 positions matching TRBD1. Germline V gene data show CDR1 as SGDLS and CDR2 as YYNGEE. Trimming took 4 bases from V and 0 from J; bases not matched to a gene: 17. The CDR3 loop spans 19 amino acids.

The chain uses TRBV18 and TRBJ2-1; 13 bases are a match to TRBD2. V shed 3 bases and J 4 bases; nucleotides not matched to a gene: 3. CDR3 length equals 16 residues. From germline, CDR1 is KGHSH and CDR2 LQKENI. The CDR3, as DNA: TGTGCCAGCTCACCGCGGACTAGCGGGGGTTACAATGAGCAGTTCTTC. Translating it yields CASSPRTSGGYNEQFF.

This clone occurred once. This rearrangement joins TRBV28 to TRBJ2-1, with 7 bases identical to TRBD2. Per germline, CDR1 MDHEN and CDR2 SYDVKM. The CDR3 contains 14 residues. The trim removed 6 bases at V and 3 bases at J, leaving 5 bases unmatched. CDR3 sequence: CASRREVHYNEQFF. DNA for the CDR3: TGTGCCAGCAGACGGGAGGTACACTACAATGAGCAGTTCTTC.

This clone was seen a single time. DNA for the CDR3: TGTGCCAGCAGTGACGGCGGGGGGGCCTACAATGAGCAGTTCTTC. Amino acids: CASSDGGGAYNEQFF. The chain combines TRBV6-4 with TRBJ2-1; 9 bases align to TRBD2. The V gene end was trimmed by 2 bases and the J gene end by 2 bases; junction bases not matched to a gene: 1. CDR3 size: 15 residues. Germline assignment: CDR1 MRHNA and CDR2 SNTAGT.